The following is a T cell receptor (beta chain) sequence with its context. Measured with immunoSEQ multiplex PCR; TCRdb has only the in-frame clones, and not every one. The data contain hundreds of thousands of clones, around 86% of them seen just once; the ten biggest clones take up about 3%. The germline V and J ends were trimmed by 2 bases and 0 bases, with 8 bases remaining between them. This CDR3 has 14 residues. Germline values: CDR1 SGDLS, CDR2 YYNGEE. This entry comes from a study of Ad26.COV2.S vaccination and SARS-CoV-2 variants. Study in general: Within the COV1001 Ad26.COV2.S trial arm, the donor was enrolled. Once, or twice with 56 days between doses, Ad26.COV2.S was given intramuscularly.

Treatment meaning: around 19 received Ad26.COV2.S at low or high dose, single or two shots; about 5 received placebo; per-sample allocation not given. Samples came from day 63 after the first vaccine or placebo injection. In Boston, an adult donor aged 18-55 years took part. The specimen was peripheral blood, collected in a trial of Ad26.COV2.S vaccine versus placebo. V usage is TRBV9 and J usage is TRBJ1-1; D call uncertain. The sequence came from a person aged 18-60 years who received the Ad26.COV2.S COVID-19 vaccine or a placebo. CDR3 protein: CASSVGSMNTEAFF. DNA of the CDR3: TGTGCCAGCAGCGTCGGATCAATGAACACTGAAGCTTTCTTT.